Below, one T cell receptor (beta chain) is given with its context. 60 Vbeta and 13 Jbeta primers were used in PCR. Measured with immunoSEQ multiplex PCR; TCRdb has only the in-frame clones, and not every one. The sample holds 180,000 or so clones, 82% seen once. The sample is drawn from a study of cytomegalovirus exposure and HLA in healthy donors. Trimming at V came to 4 bases and at J to 5 bases, leaving 7 bases not matched to a gene. The CDR3 length is 15 residues. Germline V gives CDR1 MDHEN, CDR2 SYDVKM. The clonotype comes from a man in his forties in good health and CMV-seronegative. The gene calls are TRBV28 and TRBJ2-5, with TRBD1 identical over 10 bases. Sequences were obtained from PBMCs. Here the CDR3 DNA reads TGTGCCAGCAGTTCGACTGACAGGGGGCGGGAGACCCAGTACTTC. As protein: CASSSTDRGRETQYF. Variable domain in full (rest from reference TRBV28 and TRBJ2-5): DVKVTQSSRYLVKRTGEKVFLECVQDMDHENMFWYRQDPGLGLRLIYFSYDVKMKEKGDIPEGYSVSREKKERFSLILESASTNQTSMYLCASSSTDRGRETQYFGPGTRLLVL.